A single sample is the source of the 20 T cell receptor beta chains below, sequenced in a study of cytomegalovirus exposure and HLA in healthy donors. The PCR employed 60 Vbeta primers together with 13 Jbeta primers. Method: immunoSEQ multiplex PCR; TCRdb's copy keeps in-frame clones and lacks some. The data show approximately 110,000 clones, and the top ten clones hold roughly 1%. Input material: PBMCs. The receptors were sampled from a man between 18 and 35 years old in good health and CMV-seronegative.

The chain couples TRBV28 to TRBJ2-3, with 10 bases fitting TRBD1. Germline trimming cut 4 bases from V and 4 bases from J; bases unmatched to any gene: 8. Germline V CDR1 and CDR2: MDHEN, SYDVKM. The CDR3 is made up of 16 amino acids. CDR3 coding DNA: TGTGCCAGCAGTTCCCCTGGGACAGGGGAGGCAGATACGCAGTATTTT. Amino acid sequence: CASSSPGTGEADTQYF.

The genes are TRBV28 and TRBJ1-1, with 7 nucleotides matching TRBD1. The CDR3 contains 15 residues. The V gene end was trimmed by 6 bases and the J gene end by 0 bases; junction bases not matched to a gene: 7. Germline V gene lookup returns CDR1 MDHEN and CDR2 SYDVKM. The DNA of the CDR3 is TGTGCCAGCAGCGAAACAGGACAGGTGAACACTGAAGCTTTCTTT. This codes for CASSETGQVNTEAFF.

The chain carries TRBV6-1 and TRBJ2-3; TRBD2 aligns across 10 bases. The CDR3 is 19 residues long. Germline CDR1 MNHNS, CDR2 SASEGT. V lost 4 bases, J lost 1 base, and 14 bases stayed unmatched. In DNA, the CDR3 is TGTGCCAGCAGTGCAGTAGCGGGAGGTCACAGCGGTGGCACAGATACGCAGTATTTT. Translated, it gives CASSAVAGGHSGGTDTQYF.

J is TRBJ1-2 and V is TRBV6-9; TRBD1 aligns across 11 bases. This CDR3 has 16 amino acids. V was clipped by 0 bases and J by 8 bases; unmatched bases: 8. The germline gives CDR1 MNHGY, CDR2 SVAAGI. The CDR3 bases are TGTGCCAGCAGTTATTCGGGGACAGGGGGAGTGAACGGCTACACCTTC. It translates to CASSYSGTGGVNGYTF.

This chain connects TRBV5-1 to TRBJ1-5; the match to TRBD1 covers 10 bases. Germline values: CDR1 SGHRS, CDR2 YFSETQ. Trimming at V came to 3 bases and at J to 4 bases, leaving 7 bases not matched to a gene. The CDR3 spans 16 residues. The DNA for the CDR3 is TGCGCCAGCAGCTGGGGACCGGGACAGGGGAATCAGCCCCAGCATTTT. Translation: CASSWGPGQGNQPQHF.

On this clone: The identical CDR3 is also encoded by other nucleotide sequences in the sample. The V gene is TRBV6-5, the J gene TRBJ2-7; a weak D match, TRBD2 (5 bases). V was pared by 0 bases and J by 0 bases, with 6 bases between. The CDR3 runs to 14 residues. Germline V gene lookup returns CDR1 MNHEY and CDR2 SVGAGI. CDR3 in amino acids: CASSYSLASYEQYF. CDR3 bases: TGTGCCAGCAGTTACTCTCTAGCCTCCTACGAGCAGTACTTC.

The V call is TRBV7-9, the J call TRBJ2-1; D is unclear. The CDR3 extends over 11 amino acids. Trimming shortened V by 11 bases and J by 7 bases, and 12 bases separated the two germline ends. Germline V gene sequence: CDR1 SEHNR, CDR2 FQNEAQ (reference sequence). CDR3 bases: TGTGCCCTCGACGGCGGTAATGAGCAGTTCTTC. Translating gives CALDGGNEQFF.

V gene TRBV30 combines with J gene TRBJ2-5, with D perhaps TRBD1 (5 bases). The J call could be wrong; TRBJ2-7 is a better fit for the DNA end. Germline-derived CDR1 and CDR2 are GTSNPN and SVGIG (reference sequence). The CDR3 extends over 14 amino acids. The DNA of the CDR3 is TGTGCCTGGAGTGTACCAACAGGATCCTACGAGCAGTACTTC. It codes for CAWSVPTGSYEQYF.

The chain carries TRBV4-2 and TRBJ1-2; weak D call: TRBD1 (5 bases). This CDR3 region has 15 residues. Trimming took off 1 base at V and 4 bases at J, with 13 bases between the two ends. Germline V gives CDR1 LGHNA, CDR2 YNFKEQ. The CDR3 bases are TGTGCCAGCAGCCAAGCTTCACAGGTCTCCTATGGCTACACCTTC. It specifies CASSQASQVSYGYTF.

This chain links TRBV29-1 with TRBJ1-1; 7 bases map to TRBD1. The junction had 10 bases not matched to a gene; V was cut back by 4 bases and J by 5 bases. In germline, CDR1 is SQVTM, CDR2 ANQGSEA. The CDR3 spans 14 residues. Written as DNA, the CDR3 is TGCAGCGTTGTTTTTCGACAGGGTGGTACTGAAGCTTTCTTT. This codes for CSVVFRQGGTEAFF.

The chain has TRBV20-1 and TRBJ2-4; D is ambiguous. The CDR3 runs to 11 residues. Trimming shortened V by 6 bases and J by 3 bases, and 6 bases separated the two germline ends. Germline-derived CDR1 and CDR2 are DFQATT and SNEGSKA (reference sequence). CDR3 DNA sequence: TGCAGTGCCTTTTTCAAAAACATTCAGTACTTC. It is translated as CSAFFKNIQYF.

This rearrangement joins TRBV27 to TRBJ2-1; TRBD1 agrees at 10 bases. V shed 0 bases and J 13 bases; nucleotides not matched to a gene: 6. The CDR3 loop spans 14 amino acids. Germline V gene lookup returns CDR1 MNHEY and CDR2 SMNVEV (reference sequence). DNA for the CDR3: TGTGCCAGCAGTTTATCGGGGACAGGGGAGGGCCAGTTCTTC. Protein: CASSLSGTGEGQFF.

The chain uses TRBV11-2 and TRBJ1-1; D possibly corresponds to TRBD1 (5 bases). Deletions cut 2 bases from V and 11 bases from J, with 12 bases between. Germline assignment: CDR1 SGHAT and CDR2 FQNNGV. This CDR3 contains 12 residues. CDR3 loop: CASSLRGTVAFF. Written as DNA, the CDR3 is TGTGCCAGCAGCTTACGGGGGACGGTGGCTTTCTTT.

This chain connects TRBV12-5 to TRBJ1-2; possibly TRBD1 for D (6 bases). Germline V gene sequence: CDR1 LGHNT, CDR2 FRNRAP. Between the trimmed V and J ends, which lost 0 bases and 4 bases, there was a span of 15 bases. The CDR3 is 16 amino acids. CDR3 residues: CASGLVLGGAFYGYTF. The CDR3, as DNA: TGTGCTAGTGGTTTGGTACTCGGGGGGGCCTTCTATGGCTACACCTTC.

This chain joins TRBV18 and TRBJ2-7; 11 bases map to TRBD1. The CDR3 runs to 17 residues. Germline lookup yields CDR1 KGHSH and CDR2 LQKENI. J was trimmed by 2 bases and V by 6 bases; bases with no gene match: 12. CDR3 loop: CASSPLHGGQGAYEQYF. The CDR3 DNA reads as TGTGCCAGCTCGCCTTTGCACGGGGGACAGGGGGCCTACGAGCAGTACTTC.

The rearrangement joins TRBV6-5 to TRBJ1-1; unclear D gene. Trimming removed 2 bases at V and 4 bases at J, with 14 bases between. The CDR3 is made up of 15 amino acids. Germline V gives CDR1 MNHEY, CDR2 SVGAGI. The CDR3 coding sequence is TGTGCCAGCAGTTACATTCTCGGGGTAGGCACTGAAGCTTTCTTT. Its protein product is CASSYILGVGTEAFF.

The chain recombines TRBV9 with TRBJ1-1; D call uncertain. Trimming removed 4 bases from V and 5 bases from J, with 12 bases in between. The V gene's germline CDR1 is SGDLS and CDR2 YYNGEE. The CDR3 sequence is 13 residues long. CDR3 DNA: TGTGCCAGCAGCTCACAAGTTCTGACTGAAGCTTTCTTT. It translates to CASSSQVLTEAFF.

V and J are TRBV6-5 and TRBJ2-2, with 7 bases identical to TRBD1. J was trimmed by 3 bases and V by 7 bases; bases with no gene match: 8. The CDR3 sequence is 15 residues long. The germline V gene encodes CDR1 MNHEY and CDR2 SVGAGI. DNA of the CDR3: TGTGCCAGCACCCGAGTGACAGGGTACACCGGGGAGCTGTTTTTT. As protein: CASTRVTGYTGELFF.

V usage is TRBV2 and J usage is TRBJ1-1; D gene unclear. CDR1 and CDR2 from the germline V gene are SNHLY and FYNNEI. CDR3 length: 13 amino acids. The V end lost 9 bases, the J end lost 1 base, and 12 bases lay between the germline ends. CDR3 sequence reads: CASASDSNTEAFF. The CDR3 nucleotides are TGTGCCAGTGCGTCAGACTCGAACACTGAAGCTTTCTTT.

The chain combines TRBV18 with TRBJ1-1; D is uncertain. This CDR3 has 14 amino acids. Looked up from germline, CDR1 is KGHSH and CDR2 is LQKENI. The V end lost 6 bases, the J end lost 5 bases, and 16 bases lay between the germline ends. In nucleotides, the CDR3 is TGTGCCAGCTCGAGAGTCGCGAGCAGGACTGAAGCTTTCTTT. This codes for CASSRVASRTEAFF.